The clone carrying this T cell receptor beta chain has a handful of counts. Its antigen is as yet unknown. TCRdb keeps only in-frame clones here, not all; method: immunoSEQ multiplex PCR. The sample shows tens of thousands of clones, roughly two thirds of them seen only once. This CDR3 is built from 15 residues. V was cut by 4 bases and J by 8 bases, with 18 bases left in between. Germline values: CDR1 MGHDK, CDR2 SYGVNS. The data derive from a study of T cell clones after liver transplantation. As for the study in general: As an antigen-independent comparator, third-party-reactive TCRbeta sequences came from pre-transplant mixed lymphocyte reactions.

General study results and limits: These preliminary findings come from unstandardized post-transplant sampling times. Graft donor-reactive T cells possibly entered the graft instead of undergoing deletion.

Material: CD4+ T cells from blood, obtained before liver transplant. The rearrangement links TRBV25-1 to TRBJ2-1; D may be TRBD2 (7 bases). This TCR came from a human donor who received a liver transplant. CDR3 in DNA: TGTGCCAGCAGTGTTTGGGGGGGCCCTTGGGATGAGCAGTTCTTC. This gives the protein CASSVWGGPWDEQFF.